Below, 14 T cell receptor beta chains from the same sample are listed, as sequenced in a study of identical twins. MiXCR, run by TCRdb on the 5' RACE reads, gives a single entry per CDR3 protein. The table shows 200,000 to 250,000 distinct CDR3 sequences, with 11% to 15% occurring only once. The specimen was memory (CD45RO+) T cells sorted from blood. All receptors derive from a woman under 30 in good health.

This clonotype was observed a few times. The gene calls are TRBV2 and TRBJ2-5; D is perhaps TRBD2 (5 bases). The V end lost 3 bases, the J end lost 0 bases, and 11 bases lay between the germline ends. CDR3 length: 15 amino acids. Germline lookup yields CDR1 SNHLY and CDR2 FYNNEI. CDR3 amino acids: CASSDPWGDQETQYF. CDR3 nucleotide sequence: TGTGCCAGCAGTGACCCTTGGGGAGACCAAGAGACCCAGTACTTC.

This clonotype was counted only a few times. CDR3 amino acids: CASSLAGHVGYTF. The CDR3 region has the DNA TGCGCCAGCAGCTTGGCCGGTCACGTTGGCTACACCTTC. The chain is built from TRBV5-1 and TRBJ1-2, with no clear D. Germline CDR1 and CDR2: SGHRS and YFSETQ. Trimming cost V 0 bases and J 7 bases, with 10 bases left between them. This CDR3 has 13 amino acids.

This clonotype has only a few counts. The chain employs TRBV20-1 and TRBJ1-2; no clear D. CDR3 length: 12 residues. Looked up from germline, CDR1 is DFQATT and CDR2 is SNEGSKA (reference sequence). The germline V and J ends were trimmed by 0 bases and 5 bases, with 7 bases remaining between them. DNA for the CDR3: TGCAGTGCTAGAGATATAGGGTATGGCTACACCTTC. It yields the protein CSARDIGYGYTF.

The sample holds a few counts of this clonotype. This chain joins TRBV2 and TRBJ2-5; weak D call: TRBD1 (5 bases). CDR1 and CDR2 (germline): SNHLY, FYNNEI. This CDR3 spans 12 amino acids. The V and J ends lost 7 bases and 4 bases respectively, with 10 bases between them. The CDR3 is CASKPGSETQYF. The CDR3 DNA follows: TGTGCCAGCAAGCCAGGGTCAGAGACCCAGTACTTC.

This clonotype was picked up a small number of times. This sequence joins TRBV5-8 and TRBJ1-1, with 7 bases aligning to TRBD1. CDR1 SGHTS and CDR2 YDEGEE come from the germline V gene. V was clipped by 6 bases and J by 4 bases; unmatched bases: 6. The CDR3 extends over 13 amino acids. For the CDR3, the DNA is TGTGCCAGCATCAGGCAGGGGGTCACTGAAGCTTTCTTT. Translating it yields CASIRQGVTEAFF. The full variable domain, rest sourced from reference TRBV5-8 and TRBJ1-1, is EAGVTQSPTHLIKTRGQQATLRCSPISGHTSVYWYQQALGLGLQFLLWYDEGEERNRGNFPPRFSGRQFPNYSSELNVNALELEDSALYLCASIRQGVTEAFFGQGTRLTVV.

This sequence joins TRBV28 and TRBJ1-6; 7 nucleotides align to TRBD1. Losses at the gene ends were 6 bases for V and 9 bases for J; bases not matched to a gene: 11. This CDR3 is built from 15 residues. Germline lookup yields CDR1 MDHEN and CDR2 SYDVKM. The CDR3 DNA sequence: TGTGCCAGCAGCCCCCCCCAGGGGGAGAGTTCACCCCTCCACTTT. Translated, it gives CASSPPQGESSPLHF.

V and J are TRBV4-3 and TRBJ1-2; D is perhaps TRBD1 (5 bases). The CDR3 extends over 13 amino acids. The germline gives CDR1 LGHNA, CDR2 YSLEER. V was shortened by 4 bases and J by 3 bases, with 9 bases between the two germline ends. In nucleotides, the CDR3 is TGCGCCAGCAGCCGCGGGACGGACTATGGCTACACCTTC. Translation: CASSRGTDYGYTF.

The chain couples TRBV6-1 to TRBJ2-7; TRBD1 or TRBD2 may be the D gene (5 bases each). The V end lost 5 bases, the J end lost 2 bases, and 13 bases lay between the germline ends. Looked up from germline, CDR1 is MNHNS and CDR2 is SASEGT. CDR3 length equals 14 residues. CDR3 in DNA: TGTGCCAGCAGTCTGGACGGGACCCCCTACGAGCAGTACTTC. This gives the protein CASSLDGTPYEQYF.

This sequence joins TRBV7-9 and TRBJ2-7; D perhaps matches TRBD1 (6 bases). This CDR3 is 14 amino acids long. Trimming cost V 6 bases and J 0 bases, with 12 bases left between them. From germline, CDR1 is SEHNR and CDR2 FQNEAQ (reference sequence). DNA for the CDR3: TGTGCCAGCAGACCGGGACACAGCTCCTACGAGCAGTACTTC. This codes for CASRPGHSSYEQYF.

This clonotype was seen more than once but under ten times. V is TRBV19 and J is TRBJ1-1; D is ambiguous. The CDR3 loop spans 13 amino acids. CDR1 and CDR2 (germline): LNHDA, SQIVND (reference sequence). V was clipped by 3 bases and J by 11 bases, with 16 bases between them. Here the CDR3 DNA reads TGTGCCAGTAGTATTCAGGATTCCGGTGATGCTTTCTTT. This encodes CASSIQDSGDAFF. The full variable domain, rest sourced from reference TRBV19 and TRBJ1-1, is DGGITQSPKYLFRKEGQNVTLSCEQNLNHDAMYWYRQDPGQGLRLIYYSQIVNDFQKGDIAEGYSVSREKKESFPLTVTSAQKNPTAFYLCASSIQDSGDAFFGQGTRLTVV.

The chain combines TRBV2 with TRBJ1-5, with D perhaps matching TRBD1 (5 bases). The CDR3 totals 13 residues. V lost 2 bases and J lost 7, with 9 bases in between. Germline V gene lookup returns CDR1 SNHLY and CDR2 FYNNEI. The CDR3 DNA reads TGTGCCAGCAGTGAATGGGGACCCCAGCCCCAGCATTTT. This translates into CASSEWGPQPQHF. Full variable domain (rest looked up from reference TRBV2 and TRBJ1-5): EPEVTQTPSHQVTQMGQEVILRCVPISNHLYFYWYRQILGQKVEFLVSFYNNEISEKSEIFDDQFSVERPDGSNFTLKIRSTKLEDSAMYFCASSEWGPQPQHFGDGTRLSIL.

This clonotype came up a few times. The rearrangement links TRBV6-5 to TRBJ2-1; a possible D gene is TRBD2 (6 bases). Trimming cost V 5 bases and J 15 bases, with 17 bases left between them. This CDR3 is built from 12 residues. Germline values: CDR1 MNHEY, CDR2 SVGAGI. The CDR3 loop is CASSTGDSTPFF. The CDR3 DNA reads as TGTGCCAGCAGTACCGGGGACTCGACGCCGTTCTTC.

This clonotype was recorded at least ten times. The genes are TRBV5-1 and TRBJ1-2; possibly TRBD1 for D (6 bases). The V gene lost 4 bases and the J gene lost 3 bases, with 19 bases spanning the gap. The germline gives CDR1 SGHRS, CDR2 YFSETQ. The CDR3 contains 16 residues. Here the CDR3 DNA reads TGCGCCAGCAGCAGGGGACAAACCTCCTTGGACTATGGCTACACCTTC. Its translation is CASSRGQTSLDYGYTF.

This clonotype has at least ten counts. The chain links TRBV6-2 or TRBV6-3 to TRBJ2-7; D ambiguous. V lost 5 bases and J 1 base, leaving 18 bases between the germline ends. This CDR3 is built from 16 residues. Germline assignment: CDR1 MNHEY and CDR2 SVGEGT. The CDR3 DNA follows: TGTGCCAGCAGTCAGGCAACAGCGTCCCCTTCCTACGAGCAGTACTTC. Amino acid sequence: CASSQATASPSYEQYF.